This T cell receptor beta chain was sequenced during a study of T-cell memory formation after mild COVID-19. Study overall: Most TCR clusters belonged to a single donor.

This CDR3 contains 17 residues. J gave up 5 bases and V 3 bases, and 10 bases lay outside the gene matches. This clonotype showed up just a few times. TCRdb re-analysed the 5' RACE reads in MiXCR, keeping a single row per CDR3 protein. The sample holds around 300,000 distinct CDR3 sequences, approximately 15% seen once. The chain carries TRBV12-3 or TRBV12-4 and TRBJ2-3; 11 bases are shared with TRBD2. The origin of this receptor is a young man who had mild COVID-19 (a few samples of this study predate the infection). Cell type and time point are not known. Input material: PBMCs or a T cell subset sorted from them (not recorded which). CDR3 nucleotides: TGTGCCAGCAGTTTCCAACTAGCGGGGGCCCGGGGAGATACGCAGTATTTT. Translation: CASSFQLAGARGDTQYF.